This TCR beta chain originates from a study of control samples from healthy donors and cancer patients (TCRdb year 2020). Libraries came from the immunoSEQ multiplex PCR assay. TCRdb provides this immuneACCESS table in a form limited to in-frame rearrangements. Some clones are lacking; in checked studies, under half of them reflect an unresolved V gene, and why the rest are absent is not known. The table for this sample lists roughly 170,000 clones; 91% of them were counted only once. Clones ranked in the top ten supply around 2% of the sample. Looking up the germline V gene yields CDR1 MGHDK and CDR2 SYGVNS. The V and J ends are trimmed by 0 bases and 8 bases, leaving 14 bases between them. From cysteine to phenylalanine, the CDR3 is 15 amino acids long. Only the CDR3 region is kept as DNA, spanning 45 bases read in frame from base 1. As for this clone: The target of this receptor is not known. No much larger clone is present one base from it, and per-base qualities are unavailable.

Material: blood. This TCR was sampled from a middle-aged woman in good health. The V and J segments used are TRBV25-1 and TRBJ2-1; no D gene is confidently identified. The nucleotide sequence is given as TGTGCCAGCAGTGAATATTTTCCCGACCTCTATGAGCAGTTCTTC. This codes for CASSEYFPDLYEQFF.